These 20 T cell receptor beta chains originate from one sample sequenced in a study of blood T cell repertoires in COVID-19. TCRdb's table, derived via immunoSEQ multiplex PCR, lists solely in-frame clones and lacks some. The sample includes roughly 69,000 clones, around four fifths of them seen just once. The sample taken for sequencing was peripheral blood. The origin of the receptors is a human donor in a cohort sampled during active COVID-19.

V gene TRBV4-3 combines with J gene TRBJ1-2; 9 positions match TRBD1. The CDR3 runs to 15 residues. Germline V gene sequence: CDR1 LGHNA, CDR2 YSLEER. With 4 bases clipped from V and 5 bases from J, the junction kept 8 bases outside the gene matches. CDR3 in amino acids: CASSLTGTGSYGYTF. The CDR3 DNA sequence: TGCGCCAGCAGCCTTACCGGGACAGGGTCGTATGGCTACACCTTC.

The rearrangement uses TRBV5-6 and TRBJ1-2, with D unclear. CDR3 length: 14 amino acids. CDR1 and CDR2 (germline): SGHDT, YYEEEE. V lost 2 bases, J lost 4 bases, and 12 bases lay in between. The CDR3: CASSFIAATYGYTF. CDR3 coding DNA: TGTGCCAGCAGCTTTATTGCGGCTACCTATGGCTACACCTTC.

The chain couples TRBV28 to TRBJ2-7; 11 bases agree with TRBD2. Germline V gives CDR1 MDHEN, CDR2 SYDVKM. V lost 5 bases, J lost 4 bases, and 19 bases stayed unmatched. This CDR3 is built from 19 residues. CDR3 region: CASSPHRGSSGRSRYEQYF. DNA for the CDR3: TGTGCCAGCAGTCCCCACCGGGGGTCTAGCGGGAGGTCCAGATACGAGCAGTACTTC.

This chain links TRBV13 with TRBJ2-1; TRBD2 might be the D (5 bases). This CDR3 contains 15 residues. Germline loops: CDR1 PRHDT, CDR2 FYEKMQ (reference sequence). V lost 5 bases, J lost 2 bases, and 13 bases lay in between. The CDR3 loop reads CASSRIYGAYNEQFF. In DNA, the CDR3 is TGTGCCAGCAGCCGAATTTACGGGGCCTACAATGAGCAGTTCTTC.

The table lists this clone with a few counts. The J gene is TRBJ1-4, the V gene TRBV30, with D possibly matching TRBD1 (6 bases). Germline CDR1 is GTSNPN and CDR2 is SVGIG (reference sequence). This CDR3 region has 15 residues. With 3 bases removed from V and 2 bases from J, the gap between germline ends came to 13 bases. CDR3: CAWSRQASTNEKLFF. CDR3 bases: TGTGCCTGGAGCCGACAGGCTTCCACTAATGAAAAACTGTTTTTT.

The CDR3: CASSQAGLAGINTDTQYF. In DNA, the CDR3 is TGCGCCAGCAGCCAAGCGGGACTAGCGGGAATTAACACAGATACGCAGTATTTT. The chain carries TRBV4-3 and TRBJ2-3; 13 bases are shared with TRBD2. Germline lookup yields CDR1 LGHNA and CDR2 YSLEER. This CDR3 is built from 18 residues. V shed 1 base and J 2 bases; nucleotides not matched to a gene: 6.

V is TRBV7-2 and J is TRBJ2-7, with TRBD2 identical over 7 bases. This CDR3 spans 14 amino acids. V dropped 1 base and J dropped 6; count of bases not matched to a gene: 6. Per the germline V gene, CDR1 is SGHTA and CDR2 is FQGNSA. Here the CDR3 reads CASSLGEGRGEQYF. CDR3 sequence (DNA): TGTGCCAGCAGCTTAGGAGAGGGGAGGGGCGAGCAGTACTTC.

The gene calls are TRBV5-6 and TRBJ2-7; 11 bases are a match to TRBD2. This CDR3 region has 14 residues. CDR1 and CDR2 from the germline V gene are SGHDT and YYEEEE. Trimming took 4 bases from V and 3 from J; bases not matched to a gene: 3. This chain's CDR3 is CASSPGTSGYEQYF. The CDR3 DNA reads TGTGCCAGCAGCCCCGGGACTAGCGGCTACGAGCAGTACTTC. Drawing the rest from reference TRBV5-6 and TRBJ2-7, the complete variable domain is DAGVTQSPTHLIKTRGQQVTLRCSPKSGHDTVSWYQQALGQGPQFIFQYYEEEERQRGNFPDRFSGHQFPNYSSELNVNALLLGDSALYLCASSPGTSGYEQYFGPGTRLTVT.

The rearrangement links TRBV19 to TRBJ2-1; no firm D call. CDR1 and CDR2 (germline): LNHDA, SQIVND (reference sequence). V was shortened by 5 bases and J by 6 bases, with 11 bases between the two germline ends. The CDR3 is 13 residues long. This chain's CDR3 is CASSPGAVNEQFF. As DNA, the CDR3 is TGTGCCAGTAGTCCTGGAGCAGTCAATGAGCAGTTCTTC. The entire variable domain, with the rest obtained from reference TRBV19 and TRBJ2-1, is as follows: DGGITQSPKYLFRKEGQNVTLSCEQNLNHDAMYWYRQDPGQGLRLIYYSQIVNDFQKGDIAEGYSVSREKKESFPLTVTSAQKNPTAFYLCASSPGAVNEQFFGPGTRLTVL.

The chain recombines TRBV30 with TRBJ1-1; D gene ambiguous. The V gene's germline CDR1 is GTSNPN and CDR2 SVGIG (reference sequence). Between the trimmed V and J ends, which lost 0 bases and 5 bases, there was a span of 13 bases. The CDR3 consists of 14 residues. As DNA, the CDR3 is TGTGCCTGGAGTGTGGTTGGAGTGAGGACTGAAGCTTTCTTT. Amino acids: CAWSVVGVRTEAFF.

The chain recombines TRBV4-2 with TRBJ2-6; D unresolved. This CDR3 region has 16 residues. The germline V and J ends were trimmed by 4 bases and 0 bases, with 10 bases remaining between them. Germline CDR1 is LGHNA and CDR2 is YNFKEQ. The CDR3 is CASSRDFGSGANVLTF. The CDR3 nucleotides are TGTGCCAGCAGCCGCGACTTCGGCTCTGGGGCCAACGTCCTGACTTTC.

The rearrangement joins TRBV11-3 to TRBJ2-5; 7 bases are a match to TRBD1. The CDR3 extends over 13 amino acids. The V gene's germline CDR1 is SGHNT and CDR2 YENEEA. Trimming at V came to 8 bases and at J to 2 bases, leaving 5 bases not matched to a gene. The DNA for the CDR3 is TGTGCCAGCCGCCGGGGACAGCAAGAGACCCAGTACTTC. Translation gives CASRRGQQETQYF. The full variable domain, in which reference TRBV11-3 and TRBJ2-5 provide the parts outside the CDR3, is EAGVVQSPRYKIIEKKQPVAFWCNPISGHNTLYWYLQNLGQGPELLIRYENEEAVDDSQLPKDRFSAERLKGVDSTLKIQPAELGDSAVYLCASRRGQQETQYFGPGTRLLVL.

The V gene is TRBV7-9, the J gene TRBJ2-7, with D possibly being TRBD2 (7 bases). This CDR3 is built from 15 residues. Germline V gives CDR1 SEHNR, CDR2 FQNEAQ (reference sequence). V lost 5 bases and J lost 1, with 15 bases in between. CDR3 DNA sequence: TGTGCCAGCAGCCCCGGAGAGGGGGGGTCCTACGAGCAGTACTTC. It specifies CASSPGEGGSYEQYF.

Only one count was recorded for this clone. The chain joins TRBV6-5 to TRBJ1-3; D remains ambiguous. The CDR3 covers 12 residues. Trimming stripped 7 bases from V and 0 bases from J, with 4 bases between. The germline gives CDR1 MNHEY, CDR2 SVGAGI. This chain's CDR3 is CASTHSGNTIYF. The CDR3, as DNA: TGTGCCAGCACCCACTCTGGAAACACCATATATTTT.

This sequence joins TRBV29-1 and TRBJ2-3; 12 nucleotides agree with TRBD1. In germline, CDR1 is SQVTM, CDR2 ANQGSEA. With 2 bases clipped from V and 6 bases from J, the junction kept 9 bases outside the gene matches. CDR3 size: 16 residues. The CDR3 loop reads CSVERGTGGRVDTQYF. DNA of the CDR3: TGCAGCGTTGAAAGGGGGACAGGGGGCCGAGTCGATACGCAGTATTTT.

J is TRBJ2-5 and V is TRBV27; 7 nucleotides match TRBD1. The V gene end was trimmed by 6 bases and the J gene end by 5 bases; junction bases not matched to a gene: 3. The CDR3 spans 12 residues. Germline V gives CDR1 MNHEY, CDR2 SMNVEV (reference sequence). The CDR3 DNA reads as TGTGCCAGCAGAGGGGGCGGTGAGACCCAGTACTTC. This encodes CASRGGGETQYF.

The V and J genes are TRBV13 and TRBJ2-7, with 7 nucleotides matching TRBD1. CDR1 and CDR2 from the germline V gene are PRHDT and FYEKMQ (reference sequence). This CDR3 comprises 15 residues. V lost 5 bases, J lost 0 bases, and 7 bases stayed unmatched. CDR3 bases: TGTGCCAGCAGCGAAAGACAGGGAAGCTCCTACGAGCAGTACTTC. Its protein is CASSERQGSSYEQYF.

The chain uses TRBV7-9 and TRBJ1-5; D is possibly TRBD1 (5 bases). Trimming removed 0 bases at V and 0 bases at J, with 18 bases between. The CDR3 has 19 amino acids. Germline V gives CDR1 SEHNR, CDR2 FQNEAQ (reference sequence). DNA of the CDR3: TGTGCCAGCAGCTTAGCGACTAGGGGACCAGAGTATAGCAATCAGCCCCAGCATTTT. It is translated as CASSLATRGPEYSNQPQHF.

The genes are TRBV3-1 (or the pseudogene TRBV3-2) and TRBJ2-1; D possibly corresponds to TRBD1 (5 bases). Germline lookup yields CDR1 LGHDT and CDR2 YNNKEL (reference sequence). CDR3 length equals 15 residues. V was pared by 0 bases and J by 7 bases, with 13 bases between. The CDR3 sequence: CASSQDPGWENEQFF. DNA of the CDR3: TGTGCCAGCAGCCAAGATCCAGGGTGGGAAAATGAGCAGTTCTTC.

The genes are TRBV28 and TRBJ1-5; 7 bases are shared with TRBD1. Germline V gene data show CDR1 as MDHEN and CDR2 as SYDVKM. This CDR3 has 15 amino acids. J was trimmed by 1 base and V by 5 bases; bases with no gene match: 5. CDR3 bases: TGTGCCAGCAGTCCCGGGACAGTAAGCAATCAGCCCCAGCATTTT. Encoded protein: CASSPGTVSNQPQHF.